The next 12 T cell receptor beta chains were all read from a single sample in a study of regulatory T cells in long-lasting Graves disease. Indicated time point: newly diagnosed GD, antithyroid drugs for less than 3 months. RNA extracted from PBMCs served as the sequencing template. Libraries of TCR beta came from iRepertoire HTBI primers plus Arm-PCR of CDR3 regions. TCRdb re-analysed the multiplex PCR reads in MiXCR, keeping a single row per CDR3 protein. This sample has 300,000 to 400,000 distinct CDR3 sequences, with 15% to 18% found just once. Sequences were derived from peripheral blood mononuclear cells (PBMCs), sampled at new diagnosis, from a patient treated with antithyroid drugs. These receptors came from a female donor with Graves disease.

The sample holds many counts of this clonotype. Sequence at one end of the junction differs from germline and may be a read error. V usage is TRBV5-1 and J usage is TRBJ1-1; TRBD1 might be the D (6 bases). Germline V gene lookup returns CDR1 SGHRS and CDR2 YFSETQ. CDR3 length equals 13 residues. DNA of the CDR3: TGTGCCAGCAGCTGGGACACGAACACTGAAGCTTTCTTT. Protein: CASSWDTNTEAFF.

This clonotype has ten or more counts. The V and J genes are TRBV28 and TRBJ2-3, with 8 bases matching TRBD1. This CDR3 spans 14 amino acids. In germline, CDR1 is MDHEN, CDR2 SYDVKM. Unmatched junction bases numbered 7, after V lost 6 bases and J lost 5 bases. CDR3 protein: CASSPGTGQDTQYF. The CDR3 DNA is TGTGCCAGCAGCCCCGGGACAGGACAAGATACGCAGTATTTT.

The sample holds many counts of this clonotype. Sequence at one end of the junction differs from germline and may be a read error. This rearrangement joins TRBV10-1 to TRBJ2-3; 10 nucleotides align to TRBD2. The CDR3 runs 15 residues. Germline assignment: CDR1 WNHNN and CDR2 SYGVQD (reference sequence). CDR3 region: CASSERLAGTNTQYF. The CDR3 nucleotides are TGCGCCAGCAGTGAGCGACTAGCGGGCACAAATACGCAGTATTTT.

The sample holds many counts of this clonotype. The V gene is TRBV9, the J gene TRBJ1-5; D is uncertain. V gave up 0 bases and J gave up 9 bases, with 13 bases separating them. CDR3 length: 14 residues. CDR1 is SGDLS and CDR2 is YYNGEE in the germline V gene. The CDR3 region has the DNA TGTGCCAGCAGCGTAGGAGGAGGCCAATGGCCCCAGCATTTT. Its translation is CASSVGGGQWPQHF.

This clonotype came up many times. The chain employs TRBV2 and TRBJ2-7; tentatively, D is TRBD2 (6 bases). CDR3 length: 14 residues. The germline gives CDR1 SNHLY, CDR2 FYNNEI. V lost 6 bases and J 6 bases, leaving 18 bases between the germline ends. The CDR3 region has the DNA TGTGCCAGCAGCCGTTACGGGGGTACTAGCGAGCAGTACTTC. This encodes CASSRYGGTSEQYF.

The V and J genes are TRBV25-1 and TRBJ1-4; weak D call: TRBD1 (6 bases). V was pared by 1 base and J by 4 bases, with 22 bases between. The CDR3 has 19 residues. Germline-derived CDR1 and CDR2 are MGHDK and SYGVNS. This CDR3 is CASSESLRLKDRINEKLFF. In DNA, the CDR3 is TGTGCCAGCAGTGAATCATTGCGGCTGAAGGACAGAATTAATGAAAAACTGTTTTTT.

This clonotype showed up many times. This sequence joins TRBV10-3 and TRBJ2-1, with TRBD2 identical over 9 bases. CDR1 is ENHRY, CDR2 SYGVKD, per germline. Losses at the gene ends were 6 bases for V and 14 bases for J; bases not matched to a gene: 11. The CDR3 consists of 13 residues. The CDR3 here is CAIRVAGDRGEFF. The CDR3 region has the DNA TGTGCCATCAGGGTAGCGGGAGACCGTGGAGAGTTCTTC.

Only a few counts were recorded for this clonotype. The J gene is TRBJ1-1, the V gene TRBV24-1, with TRBD1 as a possible D gene (6 bases). Deletions cut 3 bases from V and 5 bases from J, with 9 bases between. The germline gives CDR1 KGHDR, CDR2 SFDVKD. The CDR3 has 13 residues. The CDR3 sequence: CATSDDTGTEAFF. The CDR3 DNA sequence: TGTGCCACCAGTGATGATACAGGGACTGAAGCTTTCTTT.

This clonotype was observed many times. The rearrangement links TRBV12-3 or TRBV12-4 to TRBJ1-1; maybe TRBD1 (5 bases). The CDR3 consists of 13 residues. Trimming removed 7 bases from V and 3 bases from J, with 12 bases in between. The CDR3 nucleotides read TGTGCCAGCACCGATGGGGGAGACACTGAAGCTTTCTTT. As protein: CASTDGGDTEAFF.

This clonotype has a count of ten or more. The CDR3 DNA follows: TGCAGTGCTCAGGGTGACATGAACACTGAAGCTTTCTTT. Translated, it gives CSAQGDMNTEAFF. The chain has TRBV20-1 and TRBJ1-1; D is possibly TRBD1 (5 bases). CDR1 DFQATT and CDR2 SNEGSKA come from the germline V gene (reference sequence). V was trimmed by 5 bases and J by 0 bases, leaving 10 bases between them. The CDR3 is 13 amino acids.

This chain connects TRBV9 to TRBJ2-5; 7 bases map to TRBD2. CDR3 length equals 17 residues. In germline, CDR1 is SGDLS, CDR2 YYNGEE. With V trimmed by 0 bases and J by 4 bases, 12 bases remained unmatched. The DNA for the CDR3 is TGTGCCAGCAGCGTAGGACCCCTTTTGGGGGAGGGAGAGACCCAGTACTTC. It yields the protein CASSVGPLLGEGETQYF.

This CDR3 is CSVQQGYEQFF. The CDR3 DNA reads TGCAGCGTTCAACAGGGTTATGAGCAGTTCTTC. The V gene is TRBV29-1, the J gene TRBJ2-1; D is possibly TRBD1 (6 bases). The V end lost 5 bases, the J end lost 8 bases, and 10 bases lay between the germline ends. The CDR3 contains 11 residues. Germline values: CDR1 SQVTM, CDR2 ANQGSEA.